Listed below are T cell receptor beta chains from one sample, sequenced in a study of cytomegalovirus exposure and HLA in healthy donors. Measured with immunoSEQ multiplex PCR; TCRdb has only the in-frame clones, and not every one. The data hold about 250,000 clones, with about 88% observed a single time. The sample comprised PBMCs. The receptors derive from a girl aged 2 to 10 in good health and CMV-seronegative. Both conserved end residues are part of each CDR3. The order of the fields is CDR3 DNA, CDR3 protein, V gene, clone size, D gene, CDR3 length, J gene. The D gene is left open where the match is weak. The listing skips clone size in some rows; elsewhere it reads once, few, many or a size class.

TGTGCCAGCAGTTACTCGGGGACACCTTATGGCTACACCTTC CASSYSGTPYGYTF TRBV6-5 NA NA 14 TRBJ1-2
TGTGCCAGCTCTGGAGGGAGGGACACTGAAGCTTTCTTT CASSGGRDTEAFF TRBV18 once NA 13 TRBJ1-1
TGTGCCAGCAGCTTGAGTTACTACGGCTACACCTTC CASSLSYYGYTF TRBV5-6 NA NA 12 TRBJ1-2
TGCGCCAGCAGCGGGGGGGTAGCGGGAAACATTCAGTACTTC CASSGGVAGNIQYF TRBV5-1 NA TRBD2 14 TRBJ2-4
TGTGCCAGCCAGTTTGTGGCTTCCTCCTACAATGAGCAGTTCTTC CASQFVASSYNEQFF TRBV6-1 NA NA 15 TRBJ2-1
TGTGCCAGCAGCCAAGAGGCCAGCGGGAGGGACAATGAGCAGTTCTTC CASSQEASGRDNEQFF TRBV4-2 NA TRBD2 16 TRBJ2-1
TGTGCCAGCAGCCCCCATCTTGGACAGGCAGAAGGGGACACTGAAGCTTTCTTT CASSPHLGQAEGDTEAFF TRBV7-9 NA TRBD1 18 TRBJ1-1
TGTGCTAGTGGTTTGGGTCCAACCCCGGGACAGTGGAACCACAATGAGCAGTTCTTC CASGLGPTPGQWNHNEQFF TRBV12-5 NA TRBD1 19 TRBJ2-1
TGTGCCAGCAGCTTGGGCGGGGGCAATACCGGGGAGCTGTTTTTT CASSLGGGNTGELFF TRBV7-3 NA NA 15 TRBJ2-2
TGTGCCAGCAGTTGGGCCGGGGGGCGGTTGAACACTGAAGCTTTCTTT CASSWAGGRLNTEAFF TRBV27 NA NA 16 TRBJ1-1
TGTGCCACCAGCAGACTGTGGACTTCTAGCTCCTACGAGCAGTACTTC CATSRLWTSSSYEQYF TRBV15 NA NA 16 TRBJ2-7
TGCGCCAGCAGTCCGGGCAGGGATAAGACCCAGTACTTC CASSPGRDKTQYF TRBV5-1 once NA 13 TRBJ2-5
TGTGCCAGCCCATTCTATGACAGAAACACTGAAGCTTTCTTT CASPFYDRNTEAFF TRBV25-1 NA NA 14 TRBJ1-1
TGTGCCAGCAGCAAATTAACGGGGCGGGAGGGCGGAAATGAGCAGTTCTTC CASSKLTGREGGNEQFF TRBV21-1 NA NA 17 TRBJ2-1
TGTGCCAGCAGCCCCCGGACAGAGCTGAACACCGGGGAGCTGTTTTTT CASSPRTELNTGELFF TRBV11-2 NA NA 16 TRBJ2-2
TGCAGTGCTAAAACAGGCTACGAGCAGTACTTC CSAKTGYEQYF TRBV20-1 NA NA 11 TRBJ2-7
TGTGCCAGCACCCGGGGAGCGGCCCAAGAGACCCAGTACTTC CASTRGAAQETQYF TRBV7-2 NA NA 14 TRBJ2-5
TGTGCCAGCAGCTTAGATCCGGGTAGGAAACTGTTTTTT CASSLDPGRKLFF TRBV7-2 few NA 13 TRBJ1-4
TGTGCCAGCAGTTACTCACGGGGGTCTAACTATGGCTACACCTTC CASSYSRGSNYGYTF TRBV6-5 NA NA 15 TRBJ1-2
TGTGCTAGTGGTTTGGTACGTTGGGACAGGGGGCCTGAAGCTTTCTTT CASGLVRWDRGPEAFF TRBV12-5 NA TRBD1 16 TRBJ1-1
TGTGCCAGCAGCTTAGCCGGACTAGCGCTGATCTACGAGCAGTACTTC CASSLAGLALIYEQYF TRBV11-2 NA TRBD2 16 TRBJ2-7
TGCGCCAGCAGCTTTACTAGCGGGAGTAAAGGGAAGTTCTTC CASSFTSGSKGKFF TRBV5-1 NA TRBD2 14 TRBJ2-1
TGTGCCAGCAGCGTAGAGGCAGGCAGGGGAGAGACCCAGTACTTC CASSVEAGRGETQYF TRBV9 NA NA 15 TRBJ2-5
TGTGCCAGCAGTCTATACCAGGGCCTCGAGCAGTACTTC CASSLYQGLEQYF TRBV7-9 few NA 13 TRBJ2-7
TGTGCCAGCAGCTACGGGGAGACCCAGTACTTC CASSYGETQYF TRBV7-2 NA NA 11 TRBJ2-5
TGTGCCAGCAGGGGCAGCGGGGATACGCAGTATTTT CASRGSGDTQYF TRBV6-6 NA NA 12 TRBJ2-3
TGTGCCAGTAGTATAAGACTAGCGGGAGCCTACGAGCAGTACTTC CASSIRLAGAYEQYF TRBV19 NA TRBD2 15 TRBJ2-7
TGCGCCAGCAGCTTGGTCCTAGCGGGGGGCACCTACGAGCAGTACTTC CASSLVLAGGTYEQYF TRBV5-1 NA TRBD2 16 TRBJ2-7
TGTGCCAGCAGCATTGGGGGACAGGGAGTGGATGAGCAGTTCTTC CASSIGGQGVDEQFF TRBV9 NA TRBD1 15 TRBJ2-1
TGTGCCAGCAGCCAAAGTTTCGACAGGGACTATGGCTACACCTTC CASSQSFDRDYGYTF TRBV6-5 NA TRBD1 15 TRBJ1-2
TGTGCCAGCAGTGGGACCGGGACAGGGGTCGAAAAACTGTTTTTT CASSGTGTGVEKLFF TRBV6-1 few TRBD1 15 TRBJ1-4
TGTGCCAGCAGTATAACAGGGGGACAAGAGACCCAGTACTTC CASSITGGQETQYF TRBV28 NA TRBD1 14 TRBJ2-5
TGTGCTACGGCCCCCACGACAGGGATCACCTACGAGCAGTACTTC CATAPTTGITYEQYF TRBV12-5 NA TRBD1 15 TRBJ2-7
TGTGCCAGCAGTGGACAGGGGAGGATCACTGAAGCTTTCTTT CASSGQGRITEAFF TRBV6-1 NA TRBD1 14 TRBJ1-1
TGTGCCAGCAGGGGACAGGGACCTGAAGCTTTCTTT CASRGQGPEAFF TRBV2 few TRBD1 12 TRBJ1-1
TGTGCCAGCAGCGTCGACAGGGACTATGGCTACACCTTC CASSVDRDYGYTF TRBV6-1 NA TRBD1 13 TRBJ1-2
TGTGCCAGCTCAAGGTCCCTCAGGACAGATACGCAGTATTTT CASSRSLRTDTQYF TRBV2 NA NA 14 TRBJ2-3
TGTGCCAGTAGTAAGGACAGGCCGTCCTCCTATAATTCACCCCTCCACTTT CASSKDRPSSYNSPLHF TRBV19 NA TRBD1 17 TRBJ1-6
TGTGCCAGCAGTGAAGGCGGGGTAGGTGGCTACACCTTC CASSEGGVGGYTF TRBV6-1 NA NA 13 TRBJ1-2
TGTGCCAGCAGTGAAGAAGGTGGAGGGGTCCACGAGCAGTACTTC CASSEEGGGVHEQYF TRBV6-1 once NA 15 TRBJ2-7
TGTGCCAGCAGTACAGGGGATTGGCTGGGTGGCTACACCTTC CASSTGDWLGGYTF TRBV6-6 NA TRBD1 14 TRBJ1-2
TGTGCCAGCAGTGACGGGTATTCCGGGGGGGAGACTGAAGCTTTCTTT CASSDGYSGGETEAFF TRBV2 NA NA 16 TRBJ1-1
TGTGCCAGCTCACCACCAAGCCCCCCTCTCGGGGATACGCAGTATTTT CASSPPSPPLGDTQYF TRBV18 NA NA 16 TRBJ2-3
TGTGCCAGTAGTCTTCCGGGACAGGGGACAGATACGCAGTATTTT CASSLPGQGTDTQYF TRBV19 NA TRBD1 15 TRBJ2-3